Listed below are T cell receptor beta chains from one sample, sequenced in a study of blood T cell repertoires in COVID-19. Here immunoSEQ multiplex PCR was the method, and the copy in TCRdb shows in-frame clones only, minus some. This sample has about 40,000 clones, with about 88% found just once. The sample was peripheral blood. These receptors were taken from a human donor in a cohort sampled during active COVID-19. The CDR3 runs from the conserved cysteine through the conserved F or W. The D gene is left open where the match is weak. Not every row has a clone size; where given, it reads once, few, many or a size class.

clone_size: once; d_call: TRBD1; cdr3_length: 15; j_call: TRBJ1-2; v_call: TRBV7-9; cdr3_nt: TGTGCCAGCAGCCTCTATAGACAGGGAGTAGGAGGCTACACCTTC; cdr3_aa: CASSLYRQGVGGYTF
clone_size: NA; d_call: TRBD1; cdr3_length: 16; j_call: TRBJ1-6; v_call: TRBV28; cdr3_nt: TGTGCCAGCAGTAGGGACAGAAGCTCCTATAATTCACCCCTCCACTTT; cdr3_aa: CASSRDRSSYNSPLHF
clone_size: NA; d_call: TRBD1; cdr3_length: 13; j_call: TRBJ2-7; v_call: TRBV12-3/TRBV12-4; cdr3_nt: TGTGCCAGTTCGGGACAGGGGATCAGCGAGCAGTACTTC; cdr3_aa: CASSGQGISEQYF
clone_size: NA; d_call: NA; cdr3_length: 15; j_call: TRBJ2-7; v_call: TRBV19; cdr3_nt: TGTGCCAGTAGTATGGATCAGACTTCGTTCTACGAGCAGTACTTC; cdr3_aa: CASSMDQTSFYEQYF
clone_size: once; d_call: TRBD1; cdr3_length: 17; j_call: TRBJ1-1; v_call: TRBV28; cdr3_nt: TGTGCCAGCAGTACCCCACAGGGGGCGAATTCTTCCCCTGAAGCTTTCTTT; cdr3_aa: CASSTPQGANSSPEAFF
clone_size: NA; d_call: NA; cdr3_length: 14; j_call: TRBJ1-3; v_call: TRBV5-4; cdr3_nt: TGTGCCAGCAGCTTGGACAGGGCTGGAAACACCATATATTTT; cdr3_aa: CASSLDRAGNTIYF
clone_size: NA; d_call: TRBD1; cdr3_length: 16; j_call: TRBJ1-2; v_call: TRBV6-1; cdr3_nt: TGTGCCAGCAGTGGGGGGCCCACAGGGGGACCCAATGGCTACACCTTC; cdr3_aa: CASSGGPTGGPNGYTF
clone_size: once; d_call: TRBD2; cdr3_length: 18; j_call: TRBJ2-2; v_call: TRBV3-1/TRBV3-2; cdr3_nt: TGTGCCAGCAGCCAAGACTCAAGGCTAGCGGGACGCACCGGGGAGCTGTTTTTT; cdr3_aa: CASSQDSRLAGRTGELFF
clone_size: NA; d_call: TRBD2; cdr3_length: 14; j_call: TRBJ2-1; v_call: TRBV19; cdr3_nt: TGTGCCAGTAGTTTACTAGCGGGGGCCGCCAGACAGTTCTTC; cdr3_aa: CASSLLAGAARQFF
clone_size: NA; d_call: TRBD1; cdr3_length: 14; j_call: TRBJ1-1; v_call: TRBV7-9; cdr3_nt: TGTGCCAGCAGCTCGCAGGGGGTCGGCACTGAAGCTTTCTTT; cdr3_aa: CASSSQGVGTEAFF
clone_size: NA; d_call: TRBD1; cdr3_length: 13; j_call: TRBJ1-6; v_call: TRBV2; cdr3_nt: TGTGCCAGCAGTGGGGACAGGGGTTCACCCCTCCACTTT; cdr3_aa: CASSGDRGSPLHF
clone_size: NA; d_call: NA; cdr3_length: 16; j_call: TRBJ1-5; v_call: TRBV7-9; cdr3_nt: TGTGCCAGCAGCAACGACAGGAATTATGGCAATCAGCCCCAGCATTTT; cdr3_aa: CASSNDRNYGNQPQHF
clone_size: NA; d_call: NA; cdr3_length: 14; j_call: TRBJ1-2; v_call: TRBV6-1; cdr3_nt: TGTGCCAGCAGTGAAGGGGGCTCCCTCTATGGCTACACCTTC; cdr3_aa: CASSEGGSLYGYTF
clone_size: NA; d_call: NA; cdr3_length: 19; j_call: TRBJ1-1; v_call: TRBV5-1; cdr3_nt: TGCGCCAGCAGCTTGGAAGTTGGGACTTTTTCCCTGGGGAACACTGAAGCTTTCTTT; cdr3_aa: CASSLEVGTFSLGNTEAFF
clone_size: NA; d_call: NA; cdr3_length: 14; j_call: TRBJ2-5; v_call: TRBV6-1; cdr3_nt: TGTGCCAGCAGTGAAGAGAGGTTTTTGGAGACCCAGTACTTC; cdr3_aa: CASSEERFLETQYF
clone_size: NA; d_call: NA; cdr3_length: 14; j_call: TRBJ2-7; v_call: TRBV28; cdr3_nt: TGTGCCAGCAGTTCAACAGGGAGGGGGTACGAGCAGTACTTC; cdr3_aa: CASSSTGRGYEQYF
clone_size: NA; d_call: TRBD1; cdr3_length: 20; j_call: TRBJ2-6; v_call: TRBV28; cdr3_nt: TGTGCCAGCAGTTTAAATTGGTGGACAGGGGGCCGGTCTGGGGCCAACGTCCTGACTTTC; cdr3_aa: CASSLNWWTGGRSGANVLTF
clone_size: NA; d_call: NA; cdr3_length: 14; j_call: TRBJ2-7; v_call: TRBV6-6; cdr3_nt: TGTGCCAGCAGTTCGATGGGCAGTACCTACGAGCAGTACTTC; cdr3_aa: CASSSMGSTYEQYF
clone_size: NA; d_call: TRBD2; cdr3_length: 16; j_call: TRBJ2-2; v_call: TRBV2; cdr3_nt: TGTGCCAGCAGGGGGGGAGCTAGCGGGGTCTCCGGGGAGCTGTTTTTT; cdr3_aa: CASRGGASGVSGELFF
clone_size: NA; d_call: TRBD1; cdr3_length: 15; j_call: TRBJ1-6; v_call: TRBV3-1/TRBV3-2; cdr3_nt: TGTGCCAGCAGCCAAGGGGGACAGGGTAATTCACCCCTCCACTTT; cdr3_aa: CASSQGGQGNSPLHF
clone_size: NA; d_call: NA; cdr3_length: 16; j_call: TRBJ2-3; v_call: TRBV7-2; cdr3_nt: TGTGCCAGCAGCTTGGCGGGGGCGCGGGCTGCAGATACGCAGTATTTT; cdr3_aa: CASSLAGARAADTQYF
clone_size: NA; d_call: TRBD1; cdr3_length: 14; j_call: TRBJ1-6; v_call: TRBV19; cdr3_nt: TGTGCCAGTAGTATGGGGACAGGGGCATCACCCCTCCACTTT; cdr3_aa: CASSMGTGASPLHF
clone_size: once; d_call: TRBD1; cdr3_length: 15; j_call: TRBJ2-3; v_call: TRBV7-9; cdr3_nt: TGTGCCAGCAGCTCTACAGGGGCTGGCACAGATACGCAGTATTTT; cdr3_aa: CASSSTGAGTDTQYF
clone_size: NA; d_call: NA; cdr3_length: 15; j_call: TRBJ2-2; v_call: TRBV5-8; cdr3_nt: TGTGCCAGCAGCTTGTACGGGGTTTACACCGGGGAGCTGTTTTTT; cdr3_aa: CASSLYGVYTGELFF
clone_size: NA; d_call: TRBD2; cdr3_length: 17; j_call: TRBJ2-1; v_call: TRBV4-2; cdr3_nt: TGTGCCAGCAGCCGATACGGGACTACGTCCTCCTACAATGAGCAGTTCTTC; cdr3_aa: CASSRYGTTSSYNEQFF
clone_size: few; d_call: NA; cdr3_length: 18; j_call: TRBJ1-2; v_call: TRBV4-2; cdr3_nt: TGTGCCAGCAGCCAAGGAGGAAGGCTCTCGGCAGGGAATTATGGCTACACCTTC; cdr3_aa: CASSQGGRLSAGNYGYTF
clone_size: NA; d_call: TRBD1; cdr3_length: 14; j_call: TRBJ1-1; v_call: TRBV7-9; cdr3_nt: TGTGCCAGCAGCTATGGACAGGGGAGCACTGAAGCTTTCTTT; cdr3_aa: CASSYGQGSTEAFF
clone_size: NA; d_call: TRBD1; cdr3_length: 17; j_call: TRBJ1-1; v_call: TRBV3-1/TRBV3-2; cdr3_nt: TGTGCCAGCAGCCAAGAGGGACAGTATGAGATGAACACTGAAGCTTTCTTT; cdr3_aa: CASSQEGQYEMNTEAFF